A single TCR beta chain is shown here with its context. Its antigen is unidentified. This CDR3 has 17 residues. Trimming shortened V by 4 bases and J by 4 bases, and 21 bases separated the two germline ends. Germline V gives CDR1 KGHDR, CDR2 SFDVKD. The sample originates from a study of tumor-infiltrating lymphocytes in glioblastoma multiforme. TCR beta libraries were built from RNA through three nested multiplex PCR rounds using modified ARM-PCR. TCRdb reprocessed the multiplex PCR reads with MiXCR, giving one entry per CDR3 protein. The table has about 32,000 distinct CDR3 sequences, 60% to 75% seen once. Study findings and constraints: Just one glioblastoma patient contributed to the TCR-mutation comparison.

The V and J genes are TRBV24-1 and TRBJ1-2, with D tentatively TRBD1 (5 bases). The receptor was isolated from a male donor with glioblastoma. The sequenced material came from brain tumor tissue. The CDR3 here is CATSDPADGGPSYGYTF. CDR3 coding DNA: TGTGCCACCAGTGACCCCGCTGACGGGGGACCCTCCTATGGCTACACCTTC.